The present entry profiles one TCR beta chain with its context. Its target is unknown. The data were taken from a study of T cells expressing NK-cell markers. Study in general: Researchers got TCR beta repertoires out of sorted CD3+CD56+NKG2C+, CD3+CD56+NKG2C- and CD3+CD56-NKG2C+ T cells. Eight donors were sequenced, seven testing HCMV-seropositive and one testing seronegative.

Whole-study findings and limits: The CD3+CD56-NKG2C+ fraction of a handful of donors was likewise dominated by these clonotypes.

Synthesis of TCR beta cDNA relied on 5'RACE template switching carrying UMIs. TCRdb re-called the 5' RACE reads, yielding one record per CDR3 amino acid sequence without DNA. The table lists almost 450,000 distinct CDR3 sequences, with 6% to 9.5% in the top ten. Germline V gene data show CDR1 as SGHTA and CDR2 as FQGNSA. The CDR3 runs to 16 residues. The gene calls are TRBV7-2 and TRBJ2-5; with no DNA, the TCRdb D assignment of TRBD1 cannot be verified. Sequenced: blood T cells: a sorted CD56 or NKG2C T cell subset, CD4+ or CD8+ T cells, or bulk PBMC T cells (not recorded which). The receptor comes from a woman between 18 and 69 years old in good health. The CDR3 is CASSLVWGSQEETQYF. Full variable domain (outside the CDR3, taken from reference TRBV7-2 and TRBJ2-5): GAGVSQSPSNKVTEKGKDVELRCDPISGHTALYWYRQSLGQGLEFLIYFQGNSAPDKSGLPSDRFSAERTGGSVSTLTIQRTQQEDSAVYLCASSLVWGSQEETQYFGPGTRLLVL.